This T cell receptor (beta chain) was sequenced in a study of sequential checkpoint blockade in melanoma. The treatment denotes: randomized to nivolumab then ipilimumab (arm A) or the reverse (arm B). DNA-damaging chemotherapy had not been given to any patient beforehand. Sorted cells were live CD3+CD8+, lacking CD19 and CD56, from PBMCs. Germline CDR1 and CDR2: SGDLS and YYNGEE. V was pared by 2 bases and J by 2 bases, with 13 bases between. The CDR3 is 15 amino acids. Only in-frame clones appear in the TCRdb table, and some are missing; sequencing was by immunoSEQ multiplex PCR. This sample has 4,000 to 5,500 clones, with about 70% found just once.

The receptor's source is a human donor with melanoma. This specimen was CD8+ T cells sorted from blood (inferred from file names), taken from a patient given nivolumab and ipilimumab in sequence. The J gene is TRBJ1-2, the V gene TRBV9, with TRBD1 as a possible D gene (5 bases). For the CDR3, the DNA is TGTGCCAGCAGCGTGGGTACAGGACCCAACTATGGCTACACCTTC. Protein sequence: CASSVGTGPNYGYTF.